This paragraph covers one TCR beta chain sequence. The data were obtained in a study of blood T cell repertoires in COVID-19. Overall study: Italy, Spain and the United States were the sources of the convalescent and acute COVID-19 samples. From T cells, B-cell-depleted T cells, or PBMCs came the material, which was cDNA or gDNA.

The authors' processing: For nucleated cells, counts were estimated from reference gene primer amplification. Here immunoSEQ multiplex PCR was the method, and the copy in TCRdb shows in-frame clones only, minus some. That table supplies the V and J calls and clone size; D and trimming were determined from the DNA. The sample holds 150,000 to 200,000 clones, roughly 79% seen once. Per the germline V gene, CDR1 is GTSNPN and CDR2 is SVGIG (reference sequence). The CDR3 runs to 12 residues. Trimming took 0 bases from V and 4 from J, leaving 3 bases between them. Sequenced material: peripheral blood. This chain links TRBV30 with TRBJ1-4; D is unresolved. This TCR derives from a woman in her 70s with acute or convalescent COVID-19. The CDR3: CAWSVINEKLFF. DNA of the CDR3: TGTGCCTGGAGTGTTATTAATGAAAAACTGTTTTTT.